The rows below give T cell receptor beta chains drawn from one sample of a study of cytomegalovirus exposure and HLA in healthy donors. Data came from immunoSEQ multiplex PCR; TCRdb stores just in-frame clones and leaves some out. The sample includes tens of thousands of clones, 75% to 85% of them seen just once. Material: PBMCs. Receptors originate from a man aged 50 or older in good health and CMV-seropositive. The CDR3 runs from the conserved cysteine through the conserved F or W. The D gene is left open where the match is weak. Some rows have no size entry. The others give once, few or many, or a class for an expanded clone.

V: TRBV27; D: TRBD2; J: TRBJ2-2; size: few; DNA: TGTGCCAGCAGTTATAGCGGGAGGTTTACCGGGGAGCTGTTTTTT; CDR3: CASSYSGRFTGELFF
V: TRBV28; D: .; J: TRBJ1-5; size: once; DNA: TGTGCCAGCAGTTTATTAATGGTGAGGGTTAATCAGCCCCAGCATTTT; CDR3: CASSLLMVRVNQPQHF
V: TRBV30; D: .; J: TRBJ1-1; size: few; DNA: TGTGCCTGGAGTCGGGATGTGAACACTGAAGCTTTCTTT; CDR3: CAWSRDVNTEAFF
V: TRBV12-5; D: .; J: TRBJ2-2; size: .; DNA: TGTGCTAGTGGTTTGGTACTAGTCGGCACCGGGGAGCTGTTTTTT; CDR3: CASGLVLVGTGELFF
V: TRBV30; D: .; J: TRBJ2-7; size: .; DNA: TGTGCCTGGACCCCCAGGGGAACTTTCTACGAGCAGTACTTC; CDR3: CAWTPRGTFYEQYF
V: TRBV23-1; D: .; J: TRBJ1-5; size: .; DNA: TGCGCCCCCTTCGCGGGCCATAGCAATCAGCCCCAGCATTTT; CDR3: CAPFAGHSNQPQHF
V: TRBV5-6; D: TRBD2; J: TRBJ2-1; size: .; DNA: TGTGCCAGCAGTTCCTACGGACTAGGTTCGGCCAGTGGTGAGCAGTTCTTC; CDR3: CASSSYGLGSASGEQFF
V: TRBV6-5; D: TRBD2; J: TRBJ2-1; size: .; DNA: TGTGCCAGCAGCTCCCTAGCGGGGGGGGAGCAGTTCTTC; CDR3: CASSSLAGGEQFF
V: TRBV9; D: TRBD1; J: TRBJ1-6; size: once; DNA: TGTGCCAGCAGCCCCCGTGGGACAGGCGAATCACCCCTCCACTTT; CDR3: CASSPRGTGESPLHF
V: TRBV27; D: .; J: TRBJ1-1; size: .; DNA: TGTGCCAGCACCACCGGACATCCGAACACTGAAGCTTTCTTT; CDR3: CASTTGHPNTEAFF
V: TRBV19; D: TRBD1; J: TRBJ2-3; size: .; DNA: TGTGCCAGTAGTGGGAGGACAGGGGTCGGCATAGATACGCAGTATTTT; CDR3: CASSGRTGVGIDTQYF
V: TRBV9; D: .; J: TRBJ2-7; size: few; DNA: TGTGCCAGCAGCGTAGTAGGGGGGGGGATACCCTCCTACGAGCAGTACTTC; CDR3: CASSVVGGGIPSYEQYF
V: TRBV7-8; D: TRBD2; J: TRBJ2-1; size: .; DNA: TGTGCCAGCAGCCCGGGGACTAGCGGGAGCAATGAGCAGTTCTTC; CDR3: CASSPGTSGSNEQFF
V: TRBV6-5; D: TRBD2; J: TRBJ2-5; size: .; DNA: TGTGCCAGCAGGCAAGCGGGGGGAATTCAAGAGACCCAGTACTTC; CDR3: CASRQAGGIQETQYF
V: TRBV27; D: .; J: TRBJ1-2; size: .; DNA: TGTGCCAGCAGTTTAGGCAGGGGTGGCTATGGCTACACCTTC; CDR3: CASSLGRGGYGYTF
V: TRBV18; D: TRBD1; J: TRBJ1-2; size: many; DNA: TGTGCCAGCTCATTCTGGGACAGGGATAACTATGGCTACACCTTC; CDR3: CASSFWDRDNYGYTF
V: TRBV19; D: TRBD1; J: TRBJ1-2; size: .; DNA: TGTGCCAGCCTGGGACAGGTCTATGGCTACACCTTC; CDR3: CASLGQVYGYTF
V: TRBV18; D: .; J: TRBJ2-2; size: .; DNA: TGTGCCAGCTCACCGGGGGCAGGTTCGAACACCGGGGAGCTGTTTTTT; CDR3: CASSPGAGSNTGELFF
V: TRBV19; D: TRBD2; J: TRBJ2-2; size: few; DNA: TGTGCCAGTAGTCTGACTAGCGGGGGGTTGGCGGAGCTGTTTTTT; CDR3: CASSLTSGGLAELFF
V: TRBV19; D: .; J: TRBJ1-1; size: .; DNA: TGTGCCAGCAGAACCCGAGGCGGCAGCGGAAAGGTTGAAGCTTTCTTT; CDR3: CASRTRGGSGKVEAFF
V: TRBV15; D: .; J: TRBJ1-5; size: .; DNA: TGTGCCACCAGCAAGCCCAGCAATCAGCCCCAGCATTTT; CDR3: CATSKPSNQPQHF
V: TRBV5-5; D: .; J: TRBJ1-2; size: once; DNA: TGTGCCAGCAGCTTGGGCCAGCTAGCTAACTATGGCTACACCTTC; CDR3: CASSLGQLANYGYTF
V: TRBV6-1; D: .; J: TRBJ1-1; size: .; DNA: TGTGCCAGCAGTGGACAGCCAGAGATGAACACTGAAGCTTTCTTT; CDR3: CASSGQPEMNTEAFF
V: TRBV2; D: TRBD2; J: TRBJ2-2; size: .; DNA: TGTGCCAGCAGTGAAATTAGCGGGAGCACCGGGGAGCTGTTTTTT; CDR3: CASSEISGSTGELFF
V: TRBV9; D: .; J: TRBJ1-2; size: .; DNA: TGTGCCAGCAGCCCGGGAGGTCCGGGGCGAGGATACTATGGCTACACCTTC; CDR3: CASSPGGPGRGYYGYTF